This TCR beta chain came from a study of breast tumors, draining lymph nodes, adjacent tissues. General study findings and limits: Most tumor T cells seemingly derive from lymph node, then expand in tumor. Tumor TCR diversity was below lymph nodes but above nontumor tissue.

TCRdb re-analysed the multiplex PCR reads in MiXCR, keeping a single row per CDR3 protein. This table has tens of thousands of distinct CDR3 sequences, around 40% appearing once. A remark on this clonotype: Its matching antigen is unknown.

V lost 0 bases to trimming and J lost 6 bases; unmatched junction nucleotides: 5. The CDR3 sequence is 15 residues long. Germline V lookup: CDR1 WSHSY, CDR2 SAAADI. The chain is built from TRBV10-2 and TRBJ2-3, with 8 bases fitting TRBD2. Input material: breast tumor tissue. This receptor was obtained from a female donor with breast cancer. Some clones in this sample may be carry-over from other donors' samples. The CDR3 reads CASSESSAGGDTQYF. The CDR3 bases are TGCGCCAGCAGTGAGTCTTCTGCGGGAGGTGATACGCAGTATTTT.